This T cell receptor (beta chain) emerged from a study of T cells in Graves' hyperthyroidism and ophthalmopathy. RNA transcripts provided the source from which TCR beta CDR3 regions were amplified. With the HTBI primer set, the TCR CDR3 went through a first round of RT-PCR. TCRdb reanalysed the multiplex PCR reads using MiXCR and keeps one entry per CDR3 protein. The sample contains roughly 290,000 distinct CDR3 sequences, about 14% of which appear only once. V was cut by 4 bases and J by 2 bases, with 10 bases left in between. Germline V lookup: CDR1 SGHKS, CDR2 YYEKEE (reference sequence). The CDR3 runs to 15 residues.

The clonotype originates from a woman under 40 with Graves' hyperthyroidism that later progressed to Graves' ophthalmopathy. The sample comprised blood. The V call is TRBV5-5, the J call TRBJ2-6; tentative D call: TRBD2 (5 bases). The CDR3 nucleotides read TGTGCCAGCAGCCTCGGGCGGGCTGGGGCCAACGTCCTGACTTTC. Protein: CASSLGRAGANVLTF. Full variable domain (rest looked up from reference TRBV5-5 and TRBJ2-6): DAGVTQSPTHLIKTRGQQVTLRCSPISGHKSVSWYQQVLGQGPQFIFQYYEKEERGRGNFPDRFSARQFPNYSSELNVNALLLGDSALYLCASSLGRAGANVLTFGAGSRLTVL.